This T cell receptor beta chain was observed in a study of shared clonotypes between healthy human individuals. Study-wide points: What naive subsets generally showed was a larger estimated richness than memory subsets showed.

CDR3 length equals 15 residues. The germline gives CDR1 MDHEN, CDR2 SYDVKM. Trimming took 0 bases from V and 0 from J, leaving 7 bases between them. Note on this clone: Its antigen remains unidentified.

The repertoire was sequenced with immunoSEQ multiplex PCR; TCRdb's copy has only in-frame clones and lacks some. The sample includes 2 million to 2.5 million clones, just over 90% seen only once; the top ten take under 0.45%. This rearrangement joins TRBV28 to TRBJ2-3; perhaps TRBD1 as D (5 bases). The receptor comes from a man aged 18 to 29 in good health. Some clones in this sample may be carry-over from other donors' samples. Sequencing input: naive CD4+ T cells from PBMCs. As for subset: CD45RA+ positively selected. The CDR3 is CASSLWPGSTDTQYF. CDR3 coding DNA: TGTGCCAGCAGTTTATGGCCAGGGAGCACAGATACGCAGTATTTT.